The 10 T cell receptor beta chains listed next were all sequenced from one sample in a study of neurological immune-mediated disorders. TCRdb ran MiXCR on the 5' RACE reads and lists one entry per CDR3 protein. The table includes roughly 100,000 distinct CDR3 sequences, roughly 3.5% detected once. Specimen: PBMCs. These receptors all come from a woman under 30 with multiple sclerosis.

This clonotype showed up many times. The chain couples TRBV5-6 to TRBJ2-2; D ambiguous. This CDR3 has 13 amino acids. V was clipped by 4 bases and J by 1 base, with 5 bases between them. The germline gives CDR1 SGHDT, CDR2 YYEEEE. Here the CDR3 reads CASSMENTGELFF. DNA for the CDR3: TGTGCCAGCAGCATGGAGAACACCGGGGAGCTGTTTTTT.

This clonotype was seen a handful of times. The CDR3 coding sequence is TGTGCCAGCAGCCAAGCTTCGCCGGGGAATCAGCCCCAGCATTTT. As protein: CASSQASPGNQPQHF. This chain connects TRBV4-2 to TRBJ1-5; D remains ambiguous. V was cut by 1 base and J by 4 bases, with 11 bases left in between. This CDR3 is built from 15 residues. The V gene's germline CDR1 is LGHNA and CDR2 YNFKEQ.

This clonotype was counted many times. The CDR3, as DNA: TGTGCCAGCAGCTCATCGGGCCTGGACGACAATGAGCAGTTCTTC. Its protein product is CASSSSGLDDNEQFF. The chain carries TRBV7-2 and TRBJ2-1, with D hard to call. V lost 4 bases, J lost 5 bases, and 15 bases lay in between. Germline CDR1 SGHTA, CDR2 FQGNSA. The CDR3 runs 15 residues.

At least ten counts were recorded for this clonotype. The chain's CDR3 is CASSQGLVRTDTQYF. The CDR3 nucleotides read TGTGCCAGCAGCCAAGGACTAGTTAGGACAGATACGCAGTATTTT. The V gene is TRBV3-1, the J gene TRBJ2-3; TRBD2 might be the D (6 bases). The ends were cut back, 1 base at V and 3 bases at J, with 11 bases in the middle. CDR3 length: 15 residues. Germline CDR1 and CDR2: LGHDT and YNNKEL (reference sequence).

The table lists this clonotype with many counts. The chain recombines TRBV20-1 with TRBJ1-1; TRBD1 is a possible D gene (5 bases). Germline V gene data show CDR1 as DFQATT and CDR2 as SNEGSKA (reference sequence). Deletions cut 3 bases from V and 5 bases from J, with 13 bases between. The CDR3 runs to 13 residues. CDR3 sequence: CSASRVAGTEAFF. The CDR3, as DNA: TGCAGTGCTAGTCGGGTAGCAGGGACTGAAGCTTTCTTT.

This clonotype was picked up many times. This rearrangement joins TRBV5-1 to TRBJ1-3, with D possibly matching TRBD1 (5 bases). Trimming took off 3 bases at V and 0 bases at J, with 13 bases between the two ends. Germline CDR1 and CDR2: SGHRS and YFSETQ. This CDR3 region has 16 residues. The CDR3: CASSSGDGYSGNTIYF. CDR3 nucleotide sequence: TGCGCCAGCAGCTCCGGGGACGGCTACTCTGGAAACACCATATATTTT.

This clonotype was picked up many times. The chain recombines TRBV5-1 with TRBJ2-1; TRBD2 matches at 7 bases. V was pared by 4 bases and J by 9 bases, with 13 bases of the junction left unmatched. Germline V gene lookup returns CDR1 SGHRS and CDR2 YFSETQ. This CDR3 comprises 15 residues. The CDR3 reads CASSVGTTRGTEQFF. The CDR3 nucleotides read TGCGCCAGCAGCGTTGGGACTACTAGGGGCACTGAGCAGTTCTTC. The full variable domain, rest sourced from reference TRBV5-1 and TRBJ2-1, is KAGVTQTPRYLIKTRGQQVTLSCSPISGHRSVSWYQQTPGQGLQFLFEYFSETQRNKGNFPGRFSGRQFSNSRSEMNVSTLELGDSALYLCASSVGTTRGTEQFFGPGTRLTVL.

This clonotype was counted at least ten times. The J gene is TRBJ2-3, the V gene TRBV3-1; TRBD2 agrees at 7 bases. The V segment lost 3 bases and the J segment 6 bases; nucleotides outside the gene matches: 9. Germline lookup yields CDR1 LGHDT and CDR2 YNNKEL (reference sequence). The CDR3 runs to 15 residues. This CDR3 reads CASSHLGRQKDTQYF. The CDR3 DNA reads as TGTGCCAGCAGCCATCTCGGGAGGCAAAAGGATACGCAGTATTTT.

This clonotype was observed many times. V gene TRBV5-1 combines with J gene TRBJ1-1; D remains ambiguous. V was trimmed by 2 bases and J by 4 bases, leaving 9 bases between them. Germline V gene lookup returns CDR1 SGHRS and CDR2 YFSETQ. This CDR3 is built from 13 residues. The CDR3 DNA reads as TGCGCCAGCAGCTTTACGGGAGCCACTGAAGCTTTCTTT. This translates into CASSFTGATEAFF.

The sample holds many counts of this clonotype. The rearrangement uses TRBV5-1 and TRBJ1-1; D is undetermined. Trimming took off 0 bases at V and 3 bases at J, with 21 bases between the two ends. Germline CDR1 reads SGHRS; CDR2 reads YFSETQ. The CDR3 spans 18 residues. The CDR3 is CASSLARAVEGWDTEAFF. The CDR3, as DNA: TGCGCCAGCAGCTTGGCCCGGGCCGTAGAAGGGTGGGACACTGAAGCTTTCTTT.